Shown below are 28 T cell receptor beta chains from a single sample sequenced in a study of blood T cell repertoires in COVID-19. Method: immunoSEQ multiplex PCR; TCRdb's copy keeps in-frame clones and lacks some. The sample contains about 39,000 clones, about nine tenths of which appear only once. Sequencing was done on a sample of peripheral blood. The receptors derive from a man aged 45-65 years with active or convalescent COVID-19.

This CDR3 reads CASGGDRGGYTF. The CDR3 nucleotides read TGTGCCAGCGGGGGGGACAGGGGAGGCTACACCTTC. V usage is TRBV6-6 and J usage is TRBJ1-2; 10 positions match TRBD1. CDR1 and CDR2 from the germline V gene are MNHNY and SVGAGI (reference sequence). The V and J ends lost 8 bases and 8 bases, in that order; junction bases with no gene match: 5. The CDR3 sequence is 12 residues long.

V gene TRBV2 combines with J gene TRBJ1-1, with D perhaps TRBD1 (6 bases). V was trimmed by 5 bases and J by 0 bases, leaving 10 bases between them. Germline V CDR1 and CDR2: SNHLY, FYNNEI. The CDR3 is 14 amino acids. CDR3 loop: CASSPDRMNTEAFF. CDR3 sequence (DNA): TGTGCCAGCAGTCCGGACAGAATGAACACTGAAGCTTTCTTT.

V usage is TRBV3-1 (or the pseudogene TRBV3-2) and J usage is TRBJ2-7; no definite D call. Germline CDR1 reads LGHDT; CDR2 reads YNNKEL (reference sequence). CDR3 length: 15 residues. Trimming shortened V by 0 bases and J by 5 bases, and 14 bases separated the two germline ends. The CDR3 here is CASSQDFRPENEQYF. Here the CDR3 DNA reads TGTGCCAGCAGCCAAGATTTCCGTCCCGAGAACGAGCAGTACTTC.

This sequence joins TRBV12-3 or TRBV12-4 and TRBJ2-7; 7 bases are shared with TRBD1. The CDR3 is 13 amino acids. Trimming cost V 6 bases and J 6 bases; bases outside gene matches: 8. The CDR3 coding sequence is TGTGCCAGCAGGCCGGGACAGTTCGGCGAGCAGTACGTC. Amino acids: CASRPGQFGEQYV.

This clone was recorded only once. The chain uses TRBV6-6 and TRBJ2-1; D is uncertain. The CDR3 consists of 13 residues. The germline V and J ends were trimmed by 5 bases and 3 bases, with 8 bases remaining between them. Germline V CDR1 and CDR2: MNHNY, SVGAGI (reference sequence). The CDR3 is CASSNRDYNEQFF. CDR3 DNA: TGTGCCAGCAGTAATCGAGACTACAATGAGCAGTTCTTC.

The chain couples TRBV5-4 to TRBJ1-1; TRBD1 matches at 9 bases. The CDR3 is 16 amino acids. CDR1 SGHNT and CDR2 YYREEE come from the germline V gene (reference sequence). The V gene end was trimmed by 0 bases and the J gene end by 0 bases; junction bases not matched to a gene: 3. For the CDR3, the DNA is TGTGCCAGCAGCTTGGAGGGACAGGGCATGAACACTGAAGCTTTCTTT. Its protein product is CASSLEGQGMNTEAFF.

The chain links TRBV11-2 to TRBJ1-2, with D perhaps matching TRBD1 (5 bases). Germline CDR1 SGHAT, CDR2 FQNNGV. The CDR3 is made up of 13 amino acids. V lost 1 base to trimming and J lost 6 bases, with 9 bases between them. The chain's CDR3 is CASSLGGRDGYTF. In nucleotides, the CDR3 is TGTGCCAGCAGCTTAGGCGGCAGGGATGGCTACACCTTC. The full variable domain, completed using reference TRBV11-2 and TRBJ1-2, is EAGVAQSPRYKIIEKRQSVAFWCNPISGHATLYWYQQILGQGPKLLIQFQNNGVVDDSQLPKDRFSAERLKGVDSTLKIQPAKLEDSAVYLCASSLGGRDGYTFGSGTRLTVV.

The CDR3 DNA reads as TGCGCCAGCAGCTCTGACAGGGGAGGAAACACCATATATTTT. This encodes CASSSDRGGNTIYF. The chain couples TRBV5-1 to TRBJ1-3; 8 positions agree with TRBD1. There are 14 residues in the CDR3. Trimming took 3 bases from V and 4 from J; bases not matched to a gene: 3. Germline loops: CDR1 SGHRS, CDR2 YFSETQ.

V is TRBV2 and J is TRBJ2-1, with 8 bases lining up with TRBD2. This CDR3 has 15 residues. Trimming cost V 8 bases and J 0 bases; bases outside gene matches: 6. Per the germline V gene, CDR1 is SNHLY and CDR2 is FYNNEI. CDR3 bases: TGTGCCAGCGGGAGGAGCGGGAGCTCCTACAATGAGCAGTTCTTC. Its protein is CASGRSGSSYNEQFF.

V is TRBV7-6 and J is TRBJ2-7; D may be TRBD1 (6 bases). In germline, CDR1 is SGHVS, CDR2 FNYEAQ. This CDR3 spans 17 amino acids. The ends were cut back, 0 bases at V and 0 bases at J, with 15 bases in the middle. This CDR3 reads CASSLAISTGLSYEQYF. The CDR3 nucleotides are TGTGCCAGCAGCTTAGCGATTTCGACAGGCCTCTCCTACGAGCAGTACTTC. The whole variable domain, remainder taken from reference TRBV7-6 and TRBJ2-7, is GAGVSQSPRYKVTKRGQDVALRCDPISGHVSLYWYRQALGQGPEFLTYFNYEAQQDKSGLPNDRFSAERPEGSISTLTIQRTEQRDSAMYRCASSLAISTGLSYEQYFGPGTRLTVT.

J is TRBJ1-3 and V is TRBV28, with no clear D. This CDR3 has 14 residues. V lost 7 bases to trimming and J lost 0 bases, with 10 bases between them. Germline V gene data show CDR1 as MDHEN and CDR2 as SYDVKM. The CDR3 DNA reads TGTGCCAGCAACGGCAGGTTCTCTGGAAACACCATATATTTT. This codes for CASNGRFSGNTIYF.

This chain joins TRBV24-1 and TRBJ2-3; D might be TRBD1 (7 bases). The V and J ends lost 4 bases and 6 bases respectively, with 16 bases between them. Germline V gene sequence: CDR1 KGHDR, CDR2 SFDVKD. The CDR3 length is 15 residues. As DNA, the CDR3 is TGTGCCACCAGTGAAGTCAGGGGGGTTCGGGATACGCAGTATTTT. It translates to CATSEVRGVRDTQYF.

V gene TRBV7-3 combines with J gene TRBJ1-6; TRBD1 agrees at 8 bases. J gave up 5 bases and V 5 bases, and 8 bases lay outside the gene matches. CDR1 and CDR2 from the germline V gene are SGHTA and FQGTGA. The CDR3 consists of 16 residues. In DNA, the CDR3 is TGTGCCAGCAGCGTCCCAGGGGGCGAGGATAATTCACCCCTCCACTTT. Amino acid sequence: CASSVPGGEDNSPLHF.

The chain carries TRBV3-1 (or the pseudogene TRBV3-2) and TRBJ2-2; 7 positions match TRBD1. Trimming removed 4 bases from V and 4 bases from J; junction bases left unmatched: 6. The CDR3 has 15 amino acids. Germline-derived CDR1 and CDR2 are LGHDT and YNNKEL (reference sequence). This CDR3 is CASSLTTGSTGELFF. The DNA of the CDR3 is TGTGCCAGCAGCCTTACGACAGGGAGCACCGGGGAGCTGTTTTTT.

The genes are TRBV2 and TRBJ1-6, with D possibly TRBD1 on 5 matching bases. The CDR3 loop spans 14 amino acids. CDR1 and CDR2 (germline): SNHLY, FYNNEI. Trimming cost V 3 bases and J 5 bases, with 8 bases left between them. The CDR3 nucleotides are TGTGCCAGCAGTGACAGGGCCGATAATTCACCCCTCCACTTT. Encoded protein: CASSDRADNSPLHF. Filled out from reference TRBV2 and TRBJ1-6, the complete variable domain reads EPEVTQTPSHQVTQMGQEVILRCVPISNHLYFYWYRQILGQKVEFLVSFYNNEISEKSEIFDDQFSVERPDGSNFTLKIRSTKLEDSAMYFCASSDRADNSPLHFGNGTRLTVT.

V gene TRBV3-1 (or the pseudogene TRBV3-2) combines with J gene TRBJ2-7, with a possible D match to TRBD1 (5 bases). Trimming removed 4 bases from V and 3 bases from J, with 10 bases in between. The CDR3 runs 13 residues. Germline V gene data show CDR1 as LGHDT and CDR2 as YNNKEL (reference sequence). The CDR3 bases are TGTGCCAGCAGCCGAGCAGGGTTCTACGAGCAGTACTTC. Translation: CASSRAGFYEQYF.

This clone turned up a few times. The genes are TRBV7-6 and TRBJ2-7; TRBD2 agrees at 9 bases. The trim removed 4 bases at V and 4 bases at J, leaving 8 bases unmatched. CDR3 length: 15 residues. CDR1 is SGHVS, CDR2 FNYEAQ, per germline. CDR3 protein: CASSSVASGMYEQYF. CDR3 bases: TGTGCCAGCAGCTCAGTGGCTAGCGGGATGTACGAGCAGTACTTC. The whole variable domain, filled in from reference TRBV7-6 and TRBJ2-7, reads GAGVSQSPRYKVTKRGQDVALRCDPISGHVSLYWYRQALGQGPEFLTYFNYEAQQDKSGLPNDRFSAERPEGSISTLTIQRTEQRDSAMYRCASSSVASGMYEQYFGPGTRLTVT.

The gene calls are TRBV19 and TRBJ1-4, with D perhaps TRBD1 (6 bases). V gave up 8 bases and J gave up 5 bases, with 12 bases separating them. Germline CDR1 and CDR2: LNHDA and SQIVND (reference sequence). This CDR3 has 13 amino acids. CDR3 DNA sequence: TGTGCCAGTTCGGGACAAATGAATGAAAAACTGTTTTTT. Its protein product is CASSGQMNEKLFF.

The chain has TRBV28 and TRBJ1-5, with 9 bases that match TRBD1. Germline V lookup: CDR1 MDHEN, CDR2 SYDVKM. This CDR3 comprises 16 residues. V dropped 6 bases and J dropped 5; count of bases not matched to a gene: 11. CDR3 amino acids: CASRTKGQGNYQPQHF. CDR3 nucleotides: TGTGCCAGCAGAACGAAGGGACAGGGAAACTATCAGCCCCAGCATTTT. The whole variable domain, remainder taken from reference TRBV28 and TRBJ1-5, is DVKVTQSSRYLVKRTGEKVFLECVQDMDHENMFWYRQDPGLGLRLIYFSYDVKMKEKGDIPEGYSVSREKKERFSLILESASTNQTSMYLCASRTKGQGNYQPQHFGDGTRLSIL.

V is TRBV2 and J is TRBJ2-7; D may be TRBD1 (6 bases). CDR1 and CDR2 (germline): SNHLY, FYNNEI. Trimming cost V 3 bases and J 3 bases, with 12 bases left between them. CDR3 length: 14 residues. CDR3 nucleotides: TGTGCCAGCAGTGAGCGGCAGGGGCTCTACGAGCAGTACGTC. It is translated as CASSERQGLYEQYV.

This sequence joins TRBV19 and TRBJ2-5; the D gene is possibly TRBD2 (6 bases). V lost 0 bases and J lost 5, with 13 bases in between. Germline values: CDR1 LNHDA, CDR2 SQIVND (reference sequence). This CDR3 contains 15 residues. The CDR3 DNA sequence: TGTGCCAGTAGTATAGATGCGGGGCATGGGGAGACCCAGTACTTC. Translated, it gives CASSIDAGHGETQYF.

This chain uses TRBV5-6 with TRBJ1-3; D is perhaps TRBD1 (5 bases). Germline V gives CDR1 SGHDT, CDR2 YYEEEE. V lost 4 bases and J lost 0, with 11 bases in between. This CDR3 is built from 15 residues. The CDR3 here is CASSATGYSGNTIYF. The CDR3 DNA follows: TGTGCCAGCAGCGCCACAGGTTACTCTGGAAACACCATATATTTT.

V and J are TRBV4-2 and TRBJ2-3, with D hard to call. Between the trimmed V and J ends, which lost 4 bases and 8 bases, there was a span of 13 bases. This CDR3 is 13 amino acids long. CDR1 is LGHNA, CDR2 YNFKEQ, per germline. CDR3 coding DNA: TGTGCCAGCAGCCTCTCCCAGGTTGGTACGCAGTATTTT. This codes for CASSLSQVGTQYF.

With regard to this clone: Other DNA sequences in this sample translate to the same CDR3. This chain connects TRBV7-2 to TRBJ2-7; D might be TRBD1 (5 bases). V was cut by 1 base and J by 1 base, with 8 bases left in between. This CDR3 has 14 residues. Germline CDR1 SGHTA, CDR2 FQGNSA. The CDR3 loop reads CASSLGRVSYEQYF. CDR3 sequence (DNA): TGTGCCAGCAGCTTAGGCAGGGTGTCCTACGAGCAGTACTTC.

The CDR3 is CASSPPRGGSGIYGELFF. The CDR3 DNA reads TGTGCCAGCTCGCCCCCCCGAGGGGGTAGCGGGATATACGGGGAGCTGTTTTTT. V gene TRBV18 combines with J gene TRBJ2-2; 8 bases line up with TRBD2. With 6 bases clipped from V and 7 bases from J, the junction kept 19 bases outside the gene matches. Per the germline V gene, CDR1 is KGHSH and CDR2 is LQKENI. The CDR3 totals 18 residues.

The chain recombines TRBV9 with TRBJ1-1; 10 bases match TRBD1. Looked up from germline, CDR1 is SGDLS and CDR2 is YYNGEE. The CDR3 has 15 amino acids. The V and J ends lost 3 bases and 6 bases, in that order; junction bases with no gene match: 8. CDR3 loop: CASSATGGVPPEAFF. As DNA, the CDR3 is TGTGCCAGCAGCGCGACAGGGGGCGTCCCCCCTGAAGCTTTCTTT.

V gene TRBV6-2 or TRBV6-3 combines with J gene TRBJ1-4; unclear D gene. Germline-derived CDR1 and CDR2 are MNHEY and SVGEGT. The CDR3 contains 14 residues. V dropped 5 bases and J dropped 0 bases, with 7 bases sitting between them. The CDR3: CASSGVATNEKLFF. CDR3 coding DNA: TGTGCCAGCAGTGGAGTAGCAACTAATGAAAAACTGTTTTTT.

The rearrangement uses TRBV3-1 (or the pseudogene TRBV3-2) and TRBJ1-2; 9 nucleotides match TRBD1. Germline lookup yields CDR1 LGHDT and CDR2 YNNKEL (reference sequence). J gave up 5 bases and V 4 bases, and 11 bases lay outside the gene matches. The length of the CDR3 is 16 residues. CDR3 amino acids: CASSPHRTGVGYGYTF. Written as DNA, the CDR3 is TGTGCCAGCAGCCCGCACCGGACAGGGGTAGGGTATGGCTACACCTTC.